The rows below give T cell receptor beta chains drawn from one sample of a study of cytomegalovirus exposure and HLA in healthy donors. Assay: immunoSEQ multiplex PCR; the TCRdb copy retains only in-frame clones and omits some. This sample has 55,000 to 80,000 clones; roughly 78% occur once, and the top ten carry approximately 9.9%. Sequenced: PBMCs. The receptors originated from a man aged 40-55 years in good health and CMV-seronegative. CDR3s include the opening cysteine and the closing phenylalanine or tryptophan. A D gene is named only where the DNA matches it firmly. Size is stated for part of the rows, as once, few or many counts, or as a class when the clone is expanded.

j_call: TRBJ2-5; d_call: TRBD2; clone_size: -; cdr3_length: 16; v_call: TRBV11-2; cdr3_aa: CASSPLGGGAQETQYF; cdr3_nt: TGTGCCAGCAGCCCGCTTGGCGGGGGGGCTCAAGAGACCCAGTACTTC
j_call: TRBJ2-7; d_call: -; clone_size: -; cdr3_length: 14; v_call: TRBV11-2; cdr3_aa: CASSLGGLSYEQYF; cdr3_nt: TGTGCCAGCAGCTTAGGGGGACTTTCCTACGAGCAGTACTTC
j_call: TRBJ2-7; d_call: -; clone_size: -; cdr3_length: 15; v_call: TRBV7-2; cdr3_aa: CASSLAARASYEQYF; cdr3_nt: TGTGCCAGCAGCTTAGCGGCCAGGGCTTCCTACGAGCAGTACTTC
j_call: TRBJ2-7; d_call: -; clone_size: -; cdr3_length: 14; v_call: TRBV28; cdr3_aa: CASSSGGFGYEQYF; cdr3_nt: TGTGCCAGCAGTTCAGGAGGGTTCGGCTACGAGCAGTACTTC
j_call: TRBJ2-3; d_call: TRBD2; clone_size: -; cdr3_length: 16; v_call: TRBV7-9; cdr3_aa: CSSSLGASGSTDTQYF; cdr3_nt: TGTTCCAGCAGCTTAGGGGCTAGCGGTAGCACAGATACGCAGTATTTT
j_call: TRBJ2-7; d_call: -; clone_size: few; cdr3_length: 11; v_call: TRBV6-5; cdr3_aa: CASSTAREQYF; cdr3_nt: TGTGCCAGCAGTACTGCGCGGGAGCAGTACTTC
j_call: TRBJ2-5; d_call: -; clone_size: -; cdr3_length: 14; v_call: TRBV10-3; cdr3_aa: CAISDSEYQETQYF; cdr3_nt: TGTGCCATCAGCGACAGCGAGTACCAAGAGACCCAGTACTTC
j_call: TRBJ2-2; d_call: -; clone_size: -; cdr3_length: 13; v_call: TRBV10-1; cdr3_aa: CASKGHQTGELFF; cdr3_nt: TGCGCCAGCAAGGGACATCAGACCGGGGAGCTGTTTTTT
j_call: TRBJ1-2; d_call: TRBD1; clone_size: -; cdr3_length: 16; v_call: TRBV4-1; cdr3_aa: CASSPTPGQRIYGYTF; cdr3_nt: TGCGCCAGCAGCCCGACCCCGGGACAGAGAATCTATGGCTACACCTTC
j_call: TRBJ2-3; d_call: TRBD1; clone_size: once; cdr3_length: 14; v_call: TRBV10-1; cdr3_aa: CASGPGQGTDTQYF; cdr3_nt: TGCGCCAGCGGTCCGGGACAGGGTACAGATACGCAGTATTTT
j_call: TRBJ1-1; d_call: -; clone_size: -; cdr3_length: 14; v_call: TRBV5-5; cdr3_aa: CASSLERAHTEAFF; cdr3_nt: TGTGCCAGCAGCTTGGAGAGGGCGCACACTGAAGCTTTCTTT
j_call: TRBJ2-3; d_call: -; clone_size: -; cdr3_length: 14; v_call: TRBV6-5; cdr3_aa: CASSPQEGQNSQYF; cdr3_nt: TGTGCCAGCAGCCCCCAGGAAGGCCAGAACTCGCAGTATTTT
j_call: TRBJ2-1; d_call: TRBD2; clone_size: -; cdr3_length: 15; v_call: TRBV5-1; cdr3_aa: CASRNSGGSYNEQFF; cdr3_nt: TGCGCCAGCAGAAATAGCGGGGGGTCATACAATGAGCAGTTCTTC
j_call: TRBJ1-3; d_call: -; clone_size: -; cdr3_length: 13; v_call: TRBV5-6; cdr3_aa: CASSPGAGNTIYF; cdr3_nt: TGTGCCAGCAGCCCCGGTGCGGGGAACACCATATATTTT
j_call: TRBJ1-4; d_call: TRBD1; clone_size: few; cdr3_length: 16; v_call: TRBV6-6; cdr3_aa: CASSYYTTGGGEKLFF; cdr3_nt: TGTGCCAGCAGTTACTACACGACAGGGGGGGGAGAAAAACTGTTTTTT
j_call: TRBJ2-7; d_call: -; clone_size: -; cdr3_length: 12; v_call: TRBV7-9; cdr3_aa: CASSSLSYEQYF; cdr3_nt: TGTGCCAGCAGCTCCCTCAGCTACGAGCAGTACTTC